Each of the 5 T cell receptor beta chains below was sequenced from the same sample in a study of CD8 T cells in ankylosing spondylitis. Each CDR3 protein is one row after TCRdb ran MiXCR on the 5' RACE reads. Of around 210,000 distinct CDR3 sequences listed, 8.2% were seen once; the top ten hold 4% to 5%. Sequenced sample: blood, either unsorted or a sorted T cell fraction (not recorded which). The receptors were sampled from a female donor with ankylosing spondylitis or in good health (not recorded which).

This clonotype was seen ten or more times. The chain has TRBV6-1 and TRBJ2-3; maybe TRBD2 (6 bases). V was cut by 6 bases and J by 0 bases, with 13 bases left in between. Germline V gives CDR1 MNHNS, CDR2 SASEGT. CDR3 size: 15 residues. The CDR3 spells CASSPLGTSTDTQYF. In DNA, the CDR3 is TGTGCCAGCAGCCCCCTGGGGACTAGCACAGATACGCAGTATTTT.

This clonotype was seen repeatedly, ten times or more. This rearrangement joins TRBV6-2 or TRBV6-3 to TRBJ2-1; 7 bases are a match to TRBD2. The CDR3 is 12 residues long. V lost 5 bases to trimming and J lost 10 bases; unmatched junction nucleotides: 5. The V gene's germline CDR1 is MNHEY and CDR2 SVGEGT. The CDR3 is CASSRRGDEQFF. DNA for the CDR3: TGTGCCAGCAGTCGTCGGGGGGACGAGCAGTTCTTC.

This clonotype was seen a few times. J is TRBJ2-3 and V is TRBV20-1; 13 bases line up with TRBD2. The V gene's germline CDR1 is DFQATT and CDR2 SNEGSKA (reference sequence). V lost 2 bases, J lost 2 bases, and 4 bases stayed unmatched. The length of the CDR3 is 16 residues. In DNA form, the CDR3 reads TGCAGTGCTAGACCCGGACTAGCGGGAGTCACAGATACGCAGTATTTT. Translation: CSARPGLAGVTDTQYF.

V usage is TRBV4-2 and J usage is TRBJ2-5; D might be TRBD1 (5 bases). This CDR3 has 14 residues. The germline gives CDR1 LGHNA, CDR2 YNFKEQ. Trimming cost V 3 bases and J 1 base, with 9 bases left between them. DNA of the CDR3: TGTGCCAGCAGCCAGGGGCAGACCCAAGAGACCCAGTACTTC. Encoded protein: CASSQGQTQETQYF.

The chain is built from TRBV30 and TRBJ1-2; D is undetermined. The CDR3 is 11 amino acids. The V end lost 4 bases, the J end lost 4 bases, and 7 bases lay between the germline ends. The germline V gene encodes CDR1 GTSNPN and CDR2 SVGIG (reference sequence). The DNA of the CDR3 is TGTGCCTGGACAGGAGGCTATGGCTACACCTTC. It encodes CAWTGGYGYTF.